This record concerns one T cell receptor (beta chain) sequence. Antigen specificity is unknown. These data originate in a study of beta chain features in type 1 diabetes. V shed 6 bases and J shed 4 bases, with 10 bases lying between them. This CDR3 is 13 amino acids long. Germline-derived CDR1 and CDR2 are MNHEY and SVGAGI. cDNA synthesis used the whole RNA isolate, giving expressed TCRB sequences. The repertoire was sequenced with immunoSEQ multiplex PCR; TCRdb's copy has only in-frame clones and lacks some. There are approximately 150,000 clones in the sample; roughly an eighth occur only once, and 1.3% lies in the top ten. Study-level findings and limits: A potential influence of HLA type upon TCRB rearrangement remained unresolved herein. Across all four CD4+ subsets, people with type 1 diabetes showed modestly shorter TCRB CDR3s. Individuals with type 1 diabetes displayed fewer insertions and more deletions at VDJ junctions.

The chain links TRBV6-5 to TRBJ1-5, with a tentative D call TRBD1 (5 bases). The receptor was derived from a man aged 18 to 30 with type 1 diabetes. Input material: central memory CD4+ T cells from blood. The CDR3 region has the DNA TGTGCCAGCAGCCTCGACAGAAATCAGCCCCAGCATTTT. Amino acid sequence: CASSLDRNQPQHF.